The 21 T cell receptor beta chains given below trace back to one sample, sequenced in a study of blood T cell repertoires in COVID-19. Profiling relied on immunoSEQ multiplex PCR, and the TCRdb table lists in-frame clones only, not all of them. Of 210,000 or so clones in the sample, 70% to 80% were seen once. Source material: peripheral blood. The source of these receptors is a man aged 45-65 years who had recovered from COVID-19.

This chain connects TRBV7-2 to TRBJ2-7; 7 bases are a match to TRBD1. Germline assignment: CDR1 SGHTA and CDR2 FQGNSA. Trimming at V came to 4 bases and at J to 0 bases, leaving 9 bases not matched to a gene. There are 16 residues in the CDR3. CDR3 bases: TGTGCCAGCAGCTCGAAAGACAGGGATAGCTCCTACGAGCAGTACTTC. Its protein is CASSSKDRDSSYEQYF.

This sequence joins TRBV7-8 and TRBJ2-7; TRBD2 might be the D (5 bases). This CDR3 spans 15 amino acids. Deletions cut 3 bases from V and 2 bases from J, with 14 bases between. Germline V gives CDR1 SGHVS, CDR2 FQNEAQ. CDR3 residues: CASSFSARRTYEQYF. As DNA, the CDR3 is TGTGCCAGCAGCTTTAGCGCACGCCGTACCTACGAGCAGTACTTC.

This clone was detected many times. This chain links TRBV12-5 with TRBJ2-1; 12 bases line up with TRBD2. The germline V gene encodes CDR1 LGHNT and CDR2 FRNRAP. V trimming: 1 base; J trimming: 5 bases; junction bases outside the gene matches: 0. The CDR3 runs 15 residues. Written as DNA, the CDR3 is TGTGCTAGTGGTTTGGGACTAGCGGGGGACAATGAGCAGTTCTTC. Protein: CASGLGLAGDNEQFF.

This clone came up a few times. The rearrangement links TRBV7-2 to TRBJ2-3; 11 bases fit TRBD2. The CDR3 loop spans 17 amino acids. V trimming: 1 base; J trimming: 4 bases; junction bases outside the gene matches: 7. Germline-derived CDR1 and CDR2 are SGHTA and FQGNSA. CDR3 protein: CASSLVPLAGGADTQYF. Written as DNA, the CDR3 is TGTGCCAGCAGCTTAGTCCCCCTAGCGGGAGGTGCAGATACGCAGTATTTT. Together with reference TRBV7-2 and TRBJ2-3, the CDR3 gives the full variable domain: GAGVSQSPSNKVTEKGKDVELRCDPISGHTALYWYRQSLGQGLEFLIYFQGNSAPDKSGLPSDRFSAERTGGSVSTLTIQRTQQEDSAVYLCASSLVPLAGGADTQYFGPGTRLTVL.

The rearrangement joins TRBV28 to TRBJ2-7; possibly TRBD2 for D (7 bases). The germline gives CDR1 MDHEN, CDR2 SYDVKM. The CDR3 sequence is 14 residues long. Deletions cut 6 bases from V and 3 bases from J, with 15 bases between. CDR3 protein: CASRKQGGFYEQYF. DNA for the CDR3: TGTGCCAGCAGGAAACAGGGAGGGTTCTACGAGCAGTACTTC. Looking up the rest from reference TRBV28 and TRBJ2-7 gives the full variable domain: DVKVTQSSRYLVKRTGEKVFLECVQDMDHENMFWYRQDPGLGLRLIYFSYDVKMKEKGDIPEGYSVSREKKERFSLILESASTNQTSMYLCASRKQGGFYEQYFGPGTRLTVT.

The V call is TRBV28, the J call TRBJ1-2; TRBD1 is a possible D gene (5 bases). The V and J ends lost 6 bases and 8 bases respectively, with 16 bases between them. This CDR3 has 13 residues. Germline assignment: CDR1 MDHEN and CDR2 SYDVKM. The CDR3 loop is CASRTLAGKGYTF. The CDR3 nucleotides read TGTGCCAGCAGAACACTTGCAGGGAAGGGCTACACCTTC.

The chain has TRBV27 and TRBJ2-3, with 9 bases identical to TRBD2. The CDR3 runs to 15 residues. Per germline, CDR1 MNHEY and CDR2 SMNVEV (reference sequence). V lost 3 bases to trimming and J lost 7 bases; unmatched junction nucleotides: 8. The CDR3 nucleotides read TGTGCCAGCAGTTTTATCAGCGGGGGGATAAATACGCAGTATTTT. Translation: CASSFISGGINTQYF.

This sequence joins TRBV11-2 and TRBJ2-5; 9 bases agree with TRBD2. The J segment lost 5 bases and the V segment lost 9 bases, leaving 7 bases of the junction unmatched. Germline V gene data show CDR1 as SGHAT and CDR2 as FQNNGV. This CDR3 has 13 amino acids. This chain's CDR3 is CASRAGGVETQYF. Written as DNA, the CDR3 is TGTGCCAGTAGGGCGGGAGGGGTTGAGACCCAGTACTTC.

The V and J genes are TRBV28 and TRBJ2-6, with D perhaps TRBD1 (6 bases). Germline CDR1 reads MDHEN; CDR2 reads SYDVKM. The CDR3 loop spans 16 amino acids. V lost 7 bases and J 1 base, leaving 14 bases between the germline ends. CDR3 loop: CASMTHRDSGANVLTF. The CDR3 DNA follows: TGTGCCAGCATGACTCACAGGGATTCTGGGGCCAACGTCCTGACTTTC. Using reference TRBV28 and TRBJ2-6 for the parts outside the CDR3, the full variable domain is DVKVTQSSRYLVKRTGEKVFLECVQDMDHENMFWYRQDPGLGLRLIYFSYDVKMKEKGDIPEGYSVSREKKERFSLILESASTNQTSMYLCASMTHRDSGANVLTFGAGSRLTVL.

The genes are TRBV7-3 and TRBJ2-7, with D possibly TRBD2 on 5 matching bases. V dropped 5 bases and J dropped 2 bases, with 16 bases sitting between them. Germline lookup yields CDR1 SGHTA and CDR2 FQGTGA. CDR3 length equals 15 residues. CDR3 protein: CASSPRGFLTYEQYF. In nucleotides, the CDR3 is TGTGCCAGCAGCCCAAGAGGGTTTTTGACCTACGAGCAGTACTTC.

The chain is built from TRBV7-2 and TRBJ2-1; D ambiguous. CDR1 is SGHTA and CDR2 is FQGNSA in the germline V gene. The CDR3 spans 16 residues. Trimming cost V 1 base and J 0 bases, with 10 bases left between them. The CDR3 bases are TGTGCCAGCAGCTTAGGCCCGGTCTCCTCCTACAATGAGCAGTTCTTC. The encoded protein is CASSLGPVSSYNEQFF.

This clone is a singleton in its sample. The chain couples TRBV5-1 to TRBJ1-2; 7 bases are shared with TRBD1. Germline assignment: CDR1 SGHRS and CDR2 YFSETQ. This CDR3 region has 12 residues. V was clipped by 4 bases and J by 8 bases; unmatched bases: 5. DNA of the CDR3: TGCGCCAGCAGCCCTGACAGGGACGGCTACACCTTC. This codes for CASSPDRDGYTF.

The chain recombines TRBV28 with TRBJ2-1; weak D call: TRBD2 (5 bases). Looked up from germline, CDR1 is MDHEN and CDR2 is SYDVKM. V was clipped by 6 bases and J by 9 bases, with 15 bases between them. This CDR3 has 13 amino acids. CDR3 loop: CASREDSLGEQFF. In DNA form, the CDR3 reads TGTGCCAGCAGGGAGGACTCATTGGGTGAGCAGTTCTTC.

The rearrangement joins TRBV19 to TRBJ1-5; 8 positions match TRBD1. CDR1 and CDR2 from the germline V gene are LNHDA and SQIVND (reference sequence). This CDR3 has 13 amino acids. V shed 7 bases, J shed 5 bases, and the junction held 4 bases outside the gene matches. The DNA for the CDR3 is TGTGCCAGTAATACAGGGGGAGATCAGCCCCAGCATTTT. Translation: CASNTGGDQPQHF.

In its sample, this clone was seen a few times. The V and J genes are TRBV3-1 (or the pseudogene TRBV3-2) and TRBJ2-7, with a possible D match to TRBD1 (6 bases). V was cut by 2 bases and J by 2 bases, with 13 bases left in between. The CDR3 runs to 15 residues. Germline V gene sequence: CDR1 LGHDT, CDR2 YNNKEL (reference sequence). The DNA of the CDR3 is TGTGCCAGCAGCCAACAGGGGACCCTTGCCTACGAGCAGTACTTC. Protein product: CASSQQGTLAYEQYF.

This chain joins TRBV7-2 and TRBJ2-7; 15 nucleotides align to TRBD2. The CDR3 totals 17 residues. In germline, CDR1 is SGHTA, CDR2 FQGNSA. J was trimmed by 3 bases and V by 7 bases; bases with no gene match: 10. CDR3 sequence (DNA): TGTGCCAGCACCGGAGGGGGGACTAGCGGGAGGTACTACGAGCAGTACTTC. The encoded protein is CASTGGGTSGRYYEQYF. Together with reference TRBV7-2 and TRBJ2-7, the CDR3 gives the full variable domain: GAGVSQSPSNKVTEKGKDVELRCDPISGHTALYWYRQSLGQGLEFLIYFQGNSAPDKSGLPSDRFSAERTGGSVSTLTIQRTQQEDSAVYLCASTGGGTSGRYYEQYFGPGTRLTVT.

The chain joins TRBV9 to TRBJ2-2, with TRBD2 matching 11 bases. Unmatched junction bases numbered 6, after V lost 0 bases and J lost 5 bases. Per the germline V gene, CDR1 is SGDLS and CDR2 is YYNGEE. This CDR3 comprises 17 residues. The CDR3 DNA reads TGTGCCAGCAGCGTAGTCGGACTAGCGGGTGTGACCGGGGAGCTGTTTTTT. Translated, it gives CASSVVGLAGVTGELFF.

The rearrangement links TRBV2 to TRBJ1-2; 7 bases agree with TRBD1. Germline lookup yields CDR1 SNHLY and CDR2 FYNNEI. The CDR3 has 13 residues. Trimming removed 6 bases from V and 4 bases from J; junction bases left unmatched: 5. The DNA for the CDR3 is TGTGCCAGCAGAGGGGGCGGGATCTATGGCTACACCTTC. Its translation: CASRGGGIYGYTF.

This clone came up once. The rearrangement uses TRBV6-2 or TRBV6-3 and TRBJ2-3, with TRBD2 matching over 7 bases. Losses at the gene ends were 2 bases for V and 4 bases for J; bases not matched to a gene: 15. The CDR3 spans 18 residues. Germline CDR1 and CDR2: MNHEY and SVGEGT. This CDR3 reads CASSYAPGTMARADTQYF. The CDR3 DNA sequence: TGTGCCAGCAGTTACGCCCCCGGGACTATGGCCCGAGCAGATACGCAGTATTTT.

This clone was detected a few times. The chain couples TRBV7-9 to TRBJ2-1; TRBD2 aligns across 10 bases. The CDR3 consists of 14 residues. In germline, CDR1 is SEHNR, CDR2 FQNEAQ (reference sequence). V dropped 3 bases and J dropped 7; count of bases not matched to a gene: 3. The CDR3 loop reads CASSFRTSGNEQFF. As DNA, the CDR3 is TGTGCCAGCAGCTTCCGGACTAGCGGAAATGAGCAGTTCTTC.

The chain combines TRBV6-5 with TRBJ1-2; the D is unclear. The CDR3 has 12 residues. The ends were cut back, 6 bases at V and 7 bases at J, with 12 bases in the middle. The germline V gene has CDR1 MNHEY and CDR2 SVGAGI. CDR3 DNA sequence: TGTGCCAGCAGCTCGAGGGCTGGTGGCTACACCTTC. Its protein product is CASSSRAGGYTF.